This passage covers 19 T cell receptor beta chains from one sample sequenced in a study of blood T cell repertoires in COVID-19. Sequencing was performed with immunoSEQ multiplex PCR; in TCRdb, only in-frame clones are kept and a portion is missing. The data contain roughly 150,000 clones, about 80% of them singletons. Sequenced sample: PBMCs or T cells enriched from blood (not recorded which). These receptors were obtained from a man between 45 and 60 years old in a cohort exposed to, infected with or recovered from COVID-19 (not recorded which).

The chain joins TRBV14 to TRBJ1-1; no clear D. Trimming removed 4 bases from V and 0 bases from J, with 15 bases in between. CDR1 SGHDN and CDR2 FVKESK come from the germline V gene. CDR3 size: 16 residues. The CDR3 loop reads CASSLLGSGVNTEAFF. The CDR3 nucleotides are TGTGCCAGCAGCCTCCTCGGGTCGGGAGTGAACACTGAAGCTTTCTTT.

In its sample, this clone was seen once. J is TRBJ2-1 and V is TRBV6-5; the D gene is possibly TRBD2 (7 bases). Trimming took off 6 bases at V and 3 bases at J, with 15 bases between the two ends. The CDR3 runs 15 residues. Looked up from germline, CDR1 is MNHEY and CDR2 is SVGAGI. The CDR3 here is CASRGASGRYNEQFF. The CDR3 DNA follows: TGTGCCAGCAGGGGGGCTAGCGGCCGCTACAATGAGCAGTTCTTC.

This chain joins TRBV11-2 and TRBJ2-7, with TRBD1 matching 7 bases. Losses at the gene ends were 4 bases for V and 1 base for J; bases not matched to a gene: 1. In germline, CDR1 is SGHAT, CDR2 FQNNGV. There are 13 residues in the CDR3. The CDR3 DNA follows: TGTGCCAGCAGCTGGGGACAGTCCTACGAGCAGTACTTC. As protein: CASSWGQSYEQYF.

This rearrangement joins TRBV29-1 to TRBJ1-2; TRBD1 aligns across 9 bases. The V gene end was trimmed by 6 bases and the J gene end by 4 bases; junction bases not matched to a gene: 3. Germline values: CDR1 SQVTM, CDR2 ANQGSEA. The CDR3 totals 12 residues. This chain's CDR3 is CSVGQGTYGYTF. In DNA form, the CDR3 reads TGCAGCGTCGGACAGGGGACCTATGGCTACACCTTC.

V and J are TRBV28 and TRBJ2-7, with 8 nucleotides matching TRBD1. The germline V gene has CDR1 MDHEN and CDR2 SYDVKM. The length of the CDR3 is 15 residues. The V segment lost 2 bases and the J segment 3 bases; nucleotides outside the gene matches: 6. Here the CDR3 reads CASSLMGTGLYEQYF. The CDR3 coding sequence is TGTGCCAGCAGTTTAATGGGGACAGGCCTCTACGAGCAGTACTTC.

The rearrangement links TRBV11-2 to TRBJ2-4; 8 bases are shared with TRBD2. The junction had 8 bases not matched to a gene; V was cut back by 5 bases and J by 2 bases. The germline gives CDR1 SGHAT, CDR2 FQNNGV. The CDR3 sequence is 16 residues long. DNA of the CDR3: TGTGCCAGCAGCAGTCGGGAGGGGGTATCCAAAAACATTCAGTACTTC. Its translation: CASSSREGVSKNIQYF.

The chain combines TRBV7-9 with TRBJ2-1; 14 nucleotides agree with TRBD2. The CDR3 has 15 amino acids. Germline CDR1 and CDR2: SEHNR and FQNEAQ (reference sequence). The V and J ends lost 5 bases and 7 bases, in that order; junction bases with no gene match: 4. As DNA, the CDR3 is TGTGCCAGCAGCCCGGGACTAGCGGGGGAAAATGAGCAGTTCTTC. Translated: CASSPGLAGENEQFF.

V and J are TRBV11-1 and TRBJ2-5; TRBD1 is a possible D gene (6 bases). The V gene lost 7 bases and the J gene lost 4 bases, with 10 bases spanning the gap. From germline, CDR1 is SGHAT and CDR2 FQDESV (reference sequence). The CDR3 totals 12 residues. The CDR3 reads CASNRERETQYF. Here the CDR3 DNA reads TGTGCCAGCAACAGGGAGCGAGAGACCCAGTACTTC.

This clone was counted between two and nine times. The V gene is TRBV30, the J gene TRBJ1-2; 8 nucleotides align to TRBD1. CDR1 and CDR2 (germline): GTSNPN, SVGIG (reference sequence). Losses at the gene ends were 2 bases for V and 7 bases for J; bases not matched to a gene: 6. The CDR3 runs to 13 residues. CDR3 region: CAWSIRTGSGYTF. Here the CDR3 DNA reads TGTGCCTGGAGTATCCGGACAGGGAGTGGCTACACCTTC.

V and J are TRBV5-6 and TRBJ2-7; D might be TRBD1 (5 bases). Trimming took 4 bases from V and 3 from J, leaving 11 bases between them. Per germline, CDR1 SGHDT and CDR2 YYEEEE. The CDR3 contains 13 residues. The CDR3 here is CASSPGRHYEQYF. DNA of the CDR3: TGTGCCAGCAGCCCAGGGCGGCACTACGAGCAGTACTTC.

The CDR3 region is CASSSDSSNQPQHF. The CDR3 coding sequence is TGTGCCAGCAGTTCGGACAGTAGCAATCAGCCCCAGCATTTT. V usage is TRBV6-5 and J usage is TRBJ1-5, with a weak D call TRBD1 (6 bases). This CDR3 contains 14 residues. In germline, CDR1 is MNHEY, CDR2 SVGAGI. Trimming stripped 4 bases from V and 0 bases from J, with 7 bases between.

The chain uses TRBV18 and TRBJ2-1, with TRBD1 identical over 11 bases. Unmatched junction bases numbered 10, after V lost 3 bases and J lost 9 bases. This CDR3 region has 16 residues. The germline CDR1 and CDR2 sequences are KGHSH and LQKENI. The DNA for the CDR3 is TGTGCCAGCTCACCCCTCCTACGGACAGGGGGCCTTGAGCAGTTCTTC. Its protein product is CASSPLLRTGGLEQFF.

V and J are TRBV4-1 and TRBJ2-7, with 7 bases fitting TRBD2. Germline loops: CDR1 MGHRA, CDR2 YSYEKL. CDR3 length: 15 amino acids. V was pared by 6 bases and J by 0 bases, with 8 bases of the junction left unmatched. The CDR3 is CASSRIAGSSYEQYF. In DNA, the CDR3 is TGCGCCAGCAGTCGAATAGCGGGCAGCTCCTACGAGCAGTACTTC.

The chain links TRBV27 to TRBJ2-5, with D tentatively TRBD2 (6 bases). CDR3 size: 13 residues. The germline V gene encodes CDR1 MNHEY and CDR2 SMNVEV (reference sequence). V lost 3 bases to trimming and J lost 3 bases, with 8 bases between them. The CDR3 DNA reads as TGTGCCAGCAGTTTTTGGGGGGAAGAGACCCAGTACTTC. Its translation is CASSFWGEETQYF.

This chain connects TRBV6-2 or TRBV6-3 to TRBJ2-7, with D uncertain. Germline V gene lookup returns CDR1 MNHEY and CDR2 SVGEGT. This CDR3 is built from 11 residues. The V end was cut by 4 bases, the J end by 3 bases, with 4 bases between. Written as DNA, the CDR3 is TGTGCCAGCAGTTTCCACTACGAGCAGTACTTC. Translation: CASSFHYEQYF.

The chain carries TRBV10-3 and TRBJ1-2; 9 bases are a match to TRBD1. This CDR3 is built from 13 residues. V was pared by 6 bases and J by 6 bases, with 5 bases of the junction left unmatched. CDR1 ENHRY and CDR2 SYGVKD come from the germline V gene. CDR3 amino acids: CAIRGGQGDGYTF. CDR3 bases: TGTGCCATCAGGGGGGGACAGGGTGATGGCTACACCTTC.

In its sample, this clone was seen once. The V call is TRBV14, the J call TRBJ2-7; no definite D call. The CDR3 has 13 residues. The germline V and J ends were trimmed by 6 bases and 3 bases, with 12 bases remaining between them. Germline V gene data show CDR1 as SGHDN and CDR2 as FVKESK. The CDR3 spells CASSPANSYEQYF. The CDR3 DNA follows: TGTGCCAGCAGTCCCGCCAATAGCTACGAGCAGTACTTC.

The rearrangement links TRBV18 to TRBJ2-7, with D perhaps TRBD2 (6 bases). With 6 bases removed from V and 2 bases from J, the gap between germline ends came to 14 bases. The CDR3 is 14 amino acids. The germline V gene encodes CDR1 KGHSH and CDR2 LQKENI. The CDR3 DNA reads as TGTGCCAGCTCCGAGGGGCGGGGCCCCTACGAGCAGTACTTC. Translating it yields CASSEGRGPYEQYF.

This sequence joins TRBV19 and TRBJ1-2, with TRBD1 identical over 7 bases. The V gene end was trimmed by 6 bases and the J gene end by 6 bases; junction bases not matched to a gene: 4. CDR3 size: 12 residues. The V gene's germline CDR1 is LNHDA and CDR2 SQIVND (reference sequence). The CDR3 bases are TGTGCCAGTAGAACAGGGGTGGATGGCTACACCTTC. As protein: CASRTGVDGYTF.